The 14 T cell receptor beta chains given below trace back to one sample, sequenced in a study of cytomegalovirus exposure and HLA in healthy donors. PCR employed 60 Vbeta and 13 Jbeta primers. The method was immunoSEQ multiplex PCR; TCRdb's version includes in-frame clones alone and lacks a portion of them. The sample includes around 37,000 clones, roughly 81% of them seen just once. The sequenced sample consisted of PBMCs. All receptors come from a man younger than 40 in good health and CMV-seronegative.

The chain uses TRBV5-6 and TRBJ2-2; weak D call: TRBD1 (6 bases). Between the trimmed V and J ends, which lost 3 bases and 6 bases, there was a span of 6 bases. Germline CDR1 SGHDT, CDR2 YYEEEE. CDR3 length: 12 residues. As DNA, the CDR3 is TGTGCCAGCAGCTCAGGGGCCGGGGAGCTGTTTTTT. Translated, it gives CASSSGAGELFF.

This sequence joins TRBV5-6 and TRBJ1-6; 8 nucleotides match TRBD1. From germline, CDR1 is SGHDT and CDR2 YYEEEE. J was trimmed by 11 bases and V by 0 bases; bases with no gene match: 4. The CDR3 loop spans 14 amino acids. Here the CDR3 DNA reads TGTGCCAGCAGCTTGGGACAGGGGAGAACACCCCTCCACTTT. Its protein product is CASSLGQGRTPLHF.

This clone counts as medium-sized. V gene TRBV2 combines with J gene TRBJ1-2, with no clear D. V lost 8 bases, J lost 1 base, and 11 bases lay in between. Germline V CDR1 and CDR2: SNHLY, FYNNEI. The CDR3 is 13 amino acids. CDR3 amino acids: CASGWWSNYGYTF. CDR3 DNA sequence: TGTGCCAGCGGGTGGTGGAGTAACTATGGCTACACCTTC. Complete variable domain (other parts from reference TRBV2 and TRBJ1-2): EPEVTQTPSHQVTQMGQEVILRCVPISNHLYFYWYRQILGQKVEFLVSFYNNEISEKSEIFDDQFSVERPDGSNFTLKIRSTKLEDSAMYFCASGWWSNYGYTFGSGTRLTVV.

The chain joins TRBV7-8 to TRBJ1-6, with 11 bases that match TRBD1. Germline V gene lookup returns CDR1 SGHVS and CDR2 FQNEAQ. The J segment lost 9 bases and the V segment lost 3 bases, leaving 7 bases of the junction unmatched. There are 16 residues in the CDR3. The DNA of the CDR3 is TGTGCCAGCAGCTTGGCCGGACAGGGGGCGATTTCACCCCTCCACTTT. It specifies CASSLAGQGAISPLHF. Full variable domain (remainder filled in from reference TRBV7-8 and TRBJ1-6): GAGVSQSPRYKVAKRGQDVALRCDPISGHVSLFWYQQALGQGPEFLTYFQNEAQLDKSGLPSDRFFAERPEGSVSTLKIQRTQQEDSAVYLCASSLAGQGAISPLHFGNGTRLTVT.

This clone was counted once. The chain is built from TRBV5-1 and TRBJ2-1; 10 bases map to TRBD2. J was trimmed by 8 bases and V by 1 base; bases with no gene match: 3. Germline V lookup: CDR1 SGHRS, CDR2 YFSETQ. The CDR3 loop spans 14 amino acids. The CDR3 region has the DNA TGCGCCAGCAGCTTGCCTCTAGCGGGAGATGAGCAGTTCTTC. Protein: CASSLPLAGDEQFF.

This clone is a singleton in its sample. Mismatch with germline at one junction end may stem from a read error. The chain employs TRBV7-7 and TRBJ2-1; 12 positions agree with TRBD2. In germline, CDR1 is SSHAT, CDR2 FNYEAQ (reference sequence). This CDR3 has 16 amino acids. The CDR3: CASSLGLAGPRDEQFF. As DNA, the CDR3 is TGTGCTAGCAGCTTAGGACTAGCGGGACCTCGTGATGAGCAGTTCTTC.

The genes are TRBV19 and TRBJ2-7, with D possibly being TRBD1 (5 bases). This CDR3 spans 12 amino acids. CDR1 and CDR2 from the germline V gene are LNHDA and SQIVND (reference sequence). V was trimmed by 6 bases and J by 2 bases, leaving 8 bases between them. The CDR3 spells CASSQGPYEQYF. CDR3 DNA sequence: TGTGCCAGTAGCCAGGGCCCCTACGAGCAGTACTTC.

The J gene is TRBJ2-7, the V gene TRBV11-1; 9 bases fit TRBD1. The germline V gene has CDR1 SGHAT and CDR2 FQDESV (reference sequence). Trimming took 5 bases from V and 5 from J; bases not matched to a gene: 10. The CDR3 loop spans 15 amino acids. The CDR3 reads CASSTWDRDLHEQYF. Written as DNA, the CDR3 is TGTGCCAGCAGCACGTGGGACAGGGATCTCCACGAGCAGTACTTC. Filled out from reference TRBV11-1 and TRBJ2-7, the complete variable domain reads EAEVAQSPRYKITEKSQAVAFWCDPISGHATLYWYRQILGQGPELLVQFQDESVVDDSQLPKDRFSAERLKGVDSTLKIQPAELGDSAMYLCASSTWDRDLHEQYFGPGTRLTVT.

The chain links TRBV5-8 to TRBJ2-7; tentatively, D is TRBD2 (6 bases). The length of the CDR3 is 14 residues. Trimming pared 1 base from V and 3 bases from J, leaving 11 bases between. CDR1 is SGHTS, CDR2 YDEGEE, per germline. The chain's CDR3 is CASSLRRVSYEQYF. For the CDR3, the DNA is TGTGCCAGCAGCTTGAGGAGGGTCAGCTACGAGCAGTACTTC.

The rearrangement joins TRBV6-1 to TRBJ2-6; D might be TRBD1 (6 bases). The germline CDR1 and CDR2 sequences are MNHNS and SASEGT. With 6 bases removed from V and 0 bases from J, the gap between germline ends came to 9 bases. This CDR3 is built from 15 residues. In nucleotides, the CDR3 is TGTGCCAGCAGCGACAGGCTCTCTGGGGCCAACGTCCTGACTTTC. Translation gives CASSDRLSGANVLTF.

V gene TRBV5-4 combines with J gene TRBJ2-7; 8 nucleotides line up with TRBD2. This CDR3 spans 15 amino acids. Trimming removed 4 bases from V and 4 bases from J; junction bases left unmatched: 10. CDR1 and CDR2 from the germline V gene are SGHNT and YYREEE (reference sequence). The CDR3 here is CASSNGLAGVYEQYF. The CDR3, as DNA: TGTGCCAGCAGCAACGGGCTAGCGGGTGTGTACGAGCAGTACTTC.

The V and J genes are TRBV21-1 and TRBJ2-5; the table's D call, TRBD1, has no DNA check behind it. TRBV21-1 is a documented pseudogene. The CDR3 is made up of 16 amino acids. The CDR3 reads CASSNRETAGEETQYF. DNA for the CDR3: TGTGCCAGCAGCAATAGAGAGACAGCTGGGGAAGAGACCCAGTACTTC.

This rearrangement joins TRBV14 to TRBJ2-7, with 9 bases fitting TRBD1. Germline V lookup: CDR1 SGHDN, CDR2 FVKESK. The J segment lost 5 bases and the V segment lost 4 bases, leaving 6 bases of the junction unmatched. This CDR3 spans 14 amino acids. The CDR3 region is CASSPGQGFHEQYF. The CDR3 DNA reads TGTGCCAGCAGCCCAGGACAGGGGTTCCACGAGCAGTACTTC.

The rearrangement joins TRBV28 to TRBJ1-3; 7 bases fit TRBD1. This CDR3 has 13 residues. CDR1 and CDR2 (germline): MDHEN, SYDVKM. Trimming at V came to 7 bases and at J to 0 bases, leaving 0 bases not matched to a gene. The CDR3: CASTGGSGNTIYF. The CDR3 coding sequence is TGTGCCAGCACAGGGGGCTCTGGAAACACCATATATTTT.